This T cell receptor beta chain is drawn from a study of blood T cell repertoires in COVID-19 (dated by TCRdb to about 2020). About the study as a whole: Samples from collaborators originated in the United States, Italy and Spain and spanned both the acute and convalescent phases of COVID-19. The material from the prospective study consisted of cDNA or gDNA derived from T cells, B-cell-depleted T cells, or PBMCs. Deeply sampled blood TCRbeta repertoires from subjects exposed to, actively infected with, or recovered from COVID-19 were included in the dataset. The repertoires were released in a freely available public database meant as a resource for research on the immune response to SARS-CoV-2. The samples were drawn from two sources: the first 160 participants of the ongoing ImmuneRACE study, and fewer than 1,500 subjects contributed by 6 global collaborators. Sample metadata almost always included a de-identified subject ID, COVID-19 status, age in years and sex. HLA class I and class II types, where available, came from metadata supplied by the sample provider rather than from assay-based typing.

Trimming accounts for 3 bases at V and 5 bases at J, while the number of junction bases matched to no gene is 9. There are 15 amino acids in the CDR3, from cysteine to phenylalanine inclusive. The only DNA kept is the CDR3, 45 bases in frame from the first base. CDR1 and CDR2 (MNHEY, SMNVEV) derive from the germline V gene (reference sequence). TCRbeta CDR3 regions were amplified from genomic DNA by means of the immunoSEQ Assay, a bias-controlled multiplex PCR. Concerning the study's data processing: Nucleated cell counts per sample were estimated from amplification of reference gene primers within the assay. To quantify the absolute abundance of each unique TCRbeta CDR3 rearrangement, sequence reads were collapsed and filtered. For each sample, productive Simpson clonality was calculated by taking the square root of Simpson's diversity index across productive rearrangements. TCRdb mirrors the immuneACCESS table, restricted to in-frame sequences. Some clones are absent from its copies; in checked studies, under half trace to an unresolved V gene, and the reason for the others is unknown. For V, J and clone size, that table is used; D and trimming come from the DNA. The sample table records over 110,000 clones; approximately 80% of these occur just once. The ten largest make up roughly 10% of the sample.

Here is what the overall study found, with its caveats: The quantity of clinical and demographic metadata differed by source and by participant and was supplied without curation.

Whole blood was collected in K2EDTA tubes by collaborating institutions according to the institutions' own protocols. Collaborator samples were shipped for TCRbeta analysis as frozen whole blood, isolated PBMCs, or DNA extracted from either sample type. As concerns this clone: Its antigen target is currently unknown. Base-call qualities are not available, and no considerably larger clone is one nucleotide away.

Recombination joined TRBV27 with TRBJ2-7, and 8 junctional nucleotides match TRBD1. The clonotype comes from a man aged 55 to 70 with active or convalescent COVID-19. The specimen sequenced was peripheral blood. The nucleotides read TGTGCCAGCAGTTTTCTCGGACAGGGTATCCACGAGCAGTACTTC. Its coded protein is CASSFLGQGIHEQYF.